Listed below are T cell receptor beta chains from one sample, sequenced in a study of shared clonotypes between healthy human individuals. Profiled with immunoSEQ multiplex PCR; TCRdb holds only in-frame clones, not every one. The sample lists hundreds of thousands of clones; around 96% were seen once. Sequences were obtained from naive CD8+ T cells sorted from blood. The receptors derive from a woman aged 25 to 45 in good health. Each CDR3 is given with its conserved first and last residue. The D gene is left open where the match is weak. Size tells how often a clone was seen (once, few, many) or the class of an expanded clone, and some rows leave it out.

cdr3_nt cdr3_aa v_call clone_size j_call d_call
TGTGCCAGCAGTGAAGCAGGATACAATGAGCAGTTCTTC CASSEAGYNEQFF TRBV2 NA TRBJ2-1 NA
TGTGCCAGCAGTGAAGGGCGATCCTACGAGCAGTACTTC CASSEGRSYEQYF TRBV25-1 NA TRBJ2-7 NA
TGTGCCAGCAGCTTTGCGGAGGGGATGTTGGAGCAGTACTTC CASSFAEGMLEQYF TRBV11-1 NA TRBJ2-7 NA
TGTGCCAGCAGTGGTCGTCAGGGGGCCACAAGCTACGAGCAGTACTTC CASSGRQGATSYEQYF TRBV27 NA TRBJ2-7 TRBD1
TGTGCCAGCAGTTCCGGGGGAACTGAAGCTTTCTTT CASSSGGTEAFF TRBV27 NA TRBJ1-1 NA
TGTGCCAGTAGGTTCTTGGTCGAGCAGTACTTC CASRFLVEQYF TRBV19 few TRBJ2-7 NA
TGTGCCAGCAGTTTTACAGGGGGCCACACTGAAGCTTTCTTT CASSFTGGHTEAFF TRBV27 NA TRBJ1-1 TRBD1
TGTGCCAGCAGGGTAGGGGGGTCCTACGAGCAGTACTTC CASRVGGSYEQYF TRBV6-1 NA TRBJ2-7 NA
TGTGCCAGCAACCCCGTGAATGATGAAAAACTGTTTTTT CASNPVNDEKLFF TRBV28 NA TRBJ1-4 NA
TGTGCCAGCAGTTTATCCGGGACAGGGGACGAGCAGTACTTC CASSLSGTGDEQYF TRBV28 NA TRBJ2-7 TRBD1
TGCGCCAGCAGCTTGGCGGACAGGACTTACTACGAGCAGTACTTC CASSLADRTYYEQYF TRBV5-1 NA TRBJ2-7 TRBD1
TGTGCCAGCACCCATAGCGGGAGCTCCTACAATGAGCAGTTCTTC CASTHSGSSYNEQFF TRBV2 NA TRBJ2-1 TRBD2
TGTGCCACCAGCAGAGTCCTACCGGGACACGGGAATTCACCCCTCCACTTT CATSRVLPGHGNSPLHF TRBV15 NA TRBJ1-6 NA
TGTGCCAGCAGCTTAGCGCTGATTTCGTTGGCTGAGCAGTTCTTC CASSLALISLAEQFF TRBV7-9 NA TRBJ2-1 NA
TGCAGCGTTGAAAGCCTAGAACGGCGGGAGACCCAGTACTTC CSVESLERRETQYF TRBV29-1 once TRBJ2-5 NA
TGTGCCAGCAGCTTAGGTGGGCGTGAGCAGTACTTC CASSLGGREQYF TRBV5-4 NA TRBJ2-7 NA
TGTGCCAGCAGCTTACTAGCGGGAGGGCCTAGTGAGCAGTTCTTC CASSLLAGGPSEQFF TRBV7-2 NA TRBJ2-1 TRBD2
TGCAGCGTTGGGGGTGAGGGAACCAGGGGGCTGAACACCGGGGAGCTGTTTTTT CSVGGEGTRGLNTGELFF TRBV29-1 NA TRBJ2-2 TRBD1
TGCGCCAGCAGCTTTGTCGGAGGGCCCTCCTACGAGCAGTACTTC CASSFVGGPSYEQYF TRBV5-1 NA TRBJ2-7 NA
TGTGCCAGCAGCCCCGGCCCGTCGACGGCTGGGGGTGTGGAGCAGTACTTC CASSPGPSTAGGVEQYF TRBV13 NA TRBJ2-7 NA
TGTGCCAGCAGTCTACTAGGAGAAGAGACCCAGTACTTC CASSLLGEETQYF TRBV27 NA TRBJ2-5 NA
TGTGCCAGCAGTAAGTACCCTGGGGCCAACGTCCTGACTTTC CASSKYPGANVLTF TRBV27 NA TRBJ2-6 NA
TGTGCCAGTAGTAAAGGGGGCTGGGATGAAGCTTTCTTT CASSKGGWDEAFF TRBV19 NA TRBJ1-1 TRBD1
TGTGCCAGTAGCGGGAGGGCCTCTGGGACGGATACGCAGTATTTT CASSGRASGTDTQYF TRBV19 NA TRBJ2-3 TRBD2
TGTGCCAGTCCTCCGGGACAGCGGTCGAGAAGCAATCAGCCCCAGCATTTT CASPPGQRSRSNQPQHF TRBV7-9 once TRBJ1-5 TRBD1
TGTGCCAGCGGACCGACAGGGTATACCCAGTACTTC CASGPTGYTQYF TRBV27 NA TRBJ2-5 TRBD1
TGTGCCAGCAGTGAACTAGCCTGGAGGACCGAGCAGTACTTC CASSELAWRTEQYF TRBV6-1 NA TRBJ2-7 NA
TGTGCCAGCAAGACAGGGGGCTGGGGCAATCAGCCCCAGCATTTT CASKTGGWGNQPQHF TRBV6-5 NA TRBJ1-5 TRBD1
TGTGCCAGTAGACCGTTCCGGGACAGGGGGCAACTTGGTGGCTACACCTTC CASRPFRDRGQLGGYTF TRBV19 NA TRBJ1-2 TRBD1
TGTGCCAGCTCACCGAAGAACCGCGATAGCAATCAGCCCCAGCATTTT CASSPKNRDSNQPQHF TRBV18 NA TRBJ1-5 NA
TGTGCCAGCAGCACCGGCTCCGACGTCTCCTACGAGCAGTACTTC CASSTGSDVSYEQYF TRBV11-2 NA TRBJ2-7 NA
TGTGCCAGTAGTCATACTAGCACAGATACGCAGTATTTT CASSHTSTDTQYF TRBV19 NA TRBJ2-3 NA
TGTGCCAGCAGCGTTGATAGGGGCACAGATACGCAGTATTTT CASSVDRGTDTQYF TRBV9 NA TRBJ2-3 NA
TGTGCCAGCAGCGCGGGACAGGGATCGGGAAACACCATATATTTT CASSAGQGSGNTIYF TRBV11-2 NA TRBJ1-3 TRBD1
TGTGCCAGCAGTGGCGACAGCCTGACCCGCGAGCAGTACTTC CASSGDSLTREQYF TRBV6-1 NA TRBJ2-7 NA